The present entry profiles one TCR beta chain with its context. The antigen remains undetermined. The sample originates from a study of vaccination and CD4 T cells after COVID-19. Study information: The study drew post-COVID samples a median about 100 days after diagnosis (range 35 to 161). Study results and caveats: Median numbers of SARS-CoV-2-reactive clonotypes increased from approximately 21 to 40 (not a significant change). Convalescent patients' clones that were vaccine-specific were spike mono-reactive in 304 of 307 cases.

Treatment reported: approximately 11-day PBMC culture with coronavirus spike peptide pools or control peptides (ViraFEST assay). After expanding antigen-specific T cells with peptide pools, ViraFEST sequenced their TCRs. Cultured CD4+ T cell DNA underwent sequencing with the Oncomine TCR Beta short-read assay. Using its own MiXCR run on the PCR reads, TCRdb lists one record per CDR3 protein. The sample records about 15,000 distinct CDR3 sequences, around 45% being singletons. The CDR3 extends over 13 amino acids. CDR1 is MNHEY and CDR2 is SMNVEV in the germline V gene (reference sequence). The V end lost 8 bases, the J end lost 0 bases, and 10 bases lay between the germline ends.

Material for sequencing was CD4+ T cells from blood, cultured in vitro. The chain carries TRBV27 and TRBJ1-1, with D perhaps TRBD1 (5 bases). The clonotype was recovered from a human donor who had recovered from COVID-19. The CDR3 protein is CASGTVMNTEAFF. As DNA, the CDR3 is TGTGCCAGCGGGACGGTCATGAACACTGAAGCTTTCTTT.